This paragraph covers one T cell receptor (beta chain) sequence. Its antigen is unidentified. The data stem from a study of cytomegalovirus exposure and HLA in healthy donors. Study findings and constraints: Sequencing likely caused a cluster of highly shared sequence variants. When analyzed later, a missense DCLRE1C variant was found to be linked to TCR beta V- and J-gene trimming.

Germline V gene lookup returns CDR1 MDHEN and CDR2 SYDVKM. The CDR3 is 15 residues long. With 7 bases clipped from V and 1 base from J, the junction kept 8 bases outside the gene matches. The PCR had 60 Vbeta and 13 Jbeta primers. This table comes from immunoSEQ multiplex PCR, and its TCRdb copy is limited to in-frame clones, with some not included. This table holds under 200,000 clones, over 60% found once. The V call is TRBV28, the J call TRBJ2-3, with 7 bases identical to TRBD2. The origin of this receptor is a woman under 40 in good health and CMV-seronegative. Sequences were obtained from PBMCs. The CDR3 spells CASILGRDRTDTQYF. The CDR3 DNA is TGTGCCAGCATCCTGGGGAGGGATCGCACAGATACGCAGTATTTT.